Each of the 19 T cell receptor beta chains below was sequenced from the same sample in a study of circulating and synovial CD4+ cells in juvenile arthritis. Clones were sequenced by immunoSEQ multiplex PCR, and TCRdb holds only the in-frame ones, with some missing. In the table there are about 3,200 clones, roughly 85% of which are singletons. The sample was CD4+ T cells from synovial fluid. These receptors were obtained from a human donor with juvenile idiopathic arthritis.

The chain combines TRBV6-1 with TRBJ1-6; D is unclear. Trimming pared 8 bases from V and 10 bases from J, leaving 15 bases between. This CDR3 spans 13 amino acids. Germline CDR1 and CDR2: MNHNS and SASEGT. The CDR3 bases are TGTGCCAGCGGGTCGTGGAGGGAGTCACCCCTCCACTTT. Protein product: CASGSWRESPLHF.

The rearrangement links TRBV4-2 to TRBJ2-7; D uncertain. V lost 4 bases and J lost 6, with 13 bases in between. The CDR3 length is 13 residues. Germline assignment: CDR1 LGHNA and CDR2 YNFKEQ. The CDR3 DNA reads TGTGCCAGCAGCCCGTATCAATCGGGCGAGCAGTACTTC. It yields the protein CASSPYQSGEQYF.

This chain links TRBV6-5 with TRBJ1-5; 7 bases are a match to TRBD1. The CDR3 extends over 13 amino acids. Germline V gene data show CDR1 as MNHEY and CDR2 as SVGAGI. After removal of 9 bases from V and 7 bases from J, the junction contained 9 bases not matched to a gene. The DNA for the CDR3 is TGTGCCAGTTCTGTCAGGGGGTCCCAGCCCCAGCATTTT. Its translation is CASSVRGSQPQHF.

The chain recombines TRBV6-1 with TRBJ1-1, with a weak D call TRBD1 (6 bases). The V gene's germline CDR1 is MNHNS and CDR2 SASEGT. Trimming took 4 bases from V and 0 from J, leaving 12 bases between them. This CDR3 is built from 15 residues. The CDR3 DNA sequence: TGTGCCAGCAGTGCCTCGACAGGATTGAACACTGAAGCTTTCTTT. Amino acids: CASSASTGLNTEAFF.

The gene calls are TRBV4-2 and TRBJ1-1; no clear D gene. Germline V CDR1 and CDR2: LGHNA, YNFKEQ. Trimming took off 1 base at V and 3 bases at J, with 9 bases between the two ends. The CDR3 covers 14 residues. The CDR3 loop reads CASSQGGGYTEAFF. For the CDR3, the DNA is TGTGCCAGCAGCCAAGGGGGAGGGTACACTGAAGCTTTCTTT.

The chain carries TRBV6-1 and TRBJ2-3; TRBD2 agrees at 8 bases. This CDR3 has 16 residues. Germline V CDR1 and CDR2: MNHNS, SASEGT. The V and J ends lost 2 bases and 8 bases, in that order; junction bases with no gene match: 12. CDR3 nucleotides: TGTGCCAGCAGTGAATTGGCCGGGAGGGCCGGAGGTACGCAGTATTTT. Residues: CASSELAGRAGGTQYF.

J is TRBJ1-2 and V is TRBV5-6, with TRBD1 matching 7 bases. CDR1 is SGHDT and CDR2 is YYEEEE in the germline V gene. The CDR3 covers 14 residues. Losses at the gene ends were 4 bases for V and 1 base for J; bases not matched to a gene: 4. The CDR3 region has the DNA TGTGCCAGCAGCAGGGGGGACAGTAACTATGGCTACACCTTC. It specifies CASSRGDSNYGYTF.

This chain uses TRBV15 with TRBJ2-1; D might be TRBD2 (6 bases). Trimming removed 0 bases from V and 7 bases from J, with 13 bases in between. The CDR3 contains 15 residues. Germline assignment: CDR1 LNHNV and CDR2 YYDKDF (reference sequence). CDR3 nucleotides: TGTGCCACCAGCAGAGACCCATCTAGCGTAAATGAGCAGTTCTTC. Its translation is CATSRDPSSVNEQFF.

V and J are TRBV7-2 and TRBJ1-5; D may be TRBD1 (6 bases). Trimming cost V 5 bases and J 1 base, with 12 bases left between them. This CDR3 region has 15 residues. Germline CDR1 and CDR2: SGHTA and FQGNSA. For the CDR3, the DNA is TGTGCCAGCAGCGTGACTACAGGGAGCAATCAGCCCCAGCATTTT. Its translation is CASSVTTGSNQPQHF.

This rearrangement joins TRBV10-3 to TRBJ2-2; D gene ambiguous. V was shortened by 11 bases and J by 2 bases, with 18 bases between the two germline ends. The CDR3 covers 15 residues. CDR1 and CDR2 (germline): ENHRY, SYGVKD. CDR3 protein: CASSALAANTGELFF. For the CDR3, the DNA is TGTGCCTCGTCCGCCTTAGCAGCTAACACCGGGGAGCTGTTTTTT.

V usage is TRBV7-9 and J usage is TRBJ2-7, with D possibly matching TRBD2 (5 bases). This CDR3 is 12 amino acids long. The germline gives CDR1 SEHNR, CDR2 FQNEAQ (reference sequence). Trimming took off 1 base at V and 6 bases at J, with 7 bases between the two ends. This CDR3 reads CASSLGRAEQYF. CDR3 DNA: TGTGCCAGCAGCTTAGGGCGGGCCGAGCAGTACTTC.

V usage is TRBV6-6 and J usage is TRBJ2-6, with a weak D call TRBD1 (6 bases). The CDR3 consists of 14 residues. Trimming cost V 5 bases and J 4 bases, with 9 bases left between them. Germline CDR1 and CDR2: MNHNY and SVGAGI (reference sequence). CDR3 DNA sequence: TGTGCCAGCAGTCTTACAGGGGGGGCCAACGTCCTGACTTTC. Protein sequence: CASSLTGGANVLTF.

The chain is built from TRBV2 and TRBJ1-2, with D tentatively TRBD1 (5 bases). CDR3 length equals 14 residues. V dropped 8 bases and J dropped 4 bases, with 17 bases sitting between them. The V gene's germline CDR1 is SNHLY and CDR2 FYNNEI. The CDR3, as DNA: TGTGCCAGCGAATGGACGACAGAGAGCTATGGCTACACCTTC. Its translation is CASEWTTESYGYTF.

The CDR3 bases are TGTGCCAGCAGCGTAGGGGGACTAGCGGGAAGCAATGAGCAGTTCTTC. Its translation: CASSVGGLAGSNEQFF. The rearrangement links TRBV9 to TRBJ2-1; 13 nucleotides line up with TRBD2. Germline assignment: CDR1 SGDLS and CDR2 YYNGEE. V was clipped by 0 bases and J by 6 bases; unmatched bases: 3. This CDR3 comprises 16 residues.

The chain joins TRBV6-6 to TRBJ2-1; tentatively, D is TRBD2 (7 bases). The length of the CDR3 is 15 residues. V gave up 2 bases and J gave up 4 bases, with 12 bases separating them. Germline V lookup: CDR1 MNHNY, CDR2 SVGAGI (reference sequence). For the CDR3, the DNA is TGTGCCAGCAGTTACGAGGCGGGGGCTTACAATGAGCAGTTCTTC. Amino acid sequence: CASSYEAGAYNEQFF.

V is TRBV2 and J is TRBJ2-7; 12 bases map to TRBD2. The CDR3 length is 15 residues. Germline trimming cut 6 bases from V and 3 bases from J; bases unmatched to any gene: 6. Germline V lookup: CDR1 SNHLY, CDR2 FYNNEI. The CDR3 region has the DNA TGTGCCAGCAGCGCTTCGGGACTAGCGGGCTACGAGCAGTACTTC. Protein: CASSASGLAGYEQYF.

V gene TRBV7-2 combines with J gene TRBJ2-1, with 8 bases that match TRBD1. Germline V lookup: CDR1 SGHTA, CDR2 FQGNSA. The CDR3 spans 15 residues. The trim removed 5 bases at V and 2 bases at J, leaving 5 bases unmatched. The CDR3 nucleotides are TGTGCCAGCAGCCAACCGGGACAGGCCTACAATGAGCAGTTCTTC. It specifies CASSQPGQAYNEQFF.

This clone has only a few counts. This sequence joins TRBV6-6 and TRBJ1-3; 8 nucleotides match TRBD1. The V and J ends lost 6 bases and 4 bases, in that order; junction bases with no gene match: 8. This CDR3 is 15 amino acids long. Germline CDR1 and CDR2: MNHNY and SVGAGI (reference sequence). This chain's CDR3 is CASRPDRGAGNTIYF. The CDR3 nucleotides read TGTGCCAGCAGGCCTGACAGGGGAGCGGGAAACACCATATATTTT.

This clone showed up just a few times. The gene calls are TRBV19 and TRBJ1-2; tentative D call: TRBD1 (6 bases). The ends were cut back, 3 bases at V and 8 bases at J, with 19 bases in the middle. Germline V gene lookup returns CDR1 LNHDA and CDR2 SQIVND (reference sequence). CDR3 length: 15 amino acids. For the CDR3, the DNA is TGTGCCAGTAGTATTGGGGGCTACAGATCGGGCGGCTACACCTTC. Amino acid sequence: CASSIGGYRSGGYTF.